This TCR beta chain was found in a study of T cell repertoires in cytomegalovirus infection. Study context: CMV infection plus the matching HLA type was flagged by public TCR beta signatures.

TCRdb redid the calling of the reads with MiXCR, one entry per CDR3 protein. The top ten clones hold 11% to 15% of a sample with over 250,000 distinct CDR3 sequences, about 23% of them seen once. V shed 1 base and J shed 7 bases, with 11 bases lying between them. Germline V gene data show CDR1 as SGHTA and CDR2 as FQGNSA. CDR3 length: 14 residues. The study's findings and limits: The study found HLA-C-restricted CMV-specific TCR beta clonotypes dominating the ex vivo response. Summed public TCR beta family frequency identified CMV carriers bearing the relevant HLA.

This clonotype appeared a few times. No antigen is known for it. The sequencing input was PBMCs. This receptor was taken from a human donor in good health (CMV status not recorded). Some clones in this sample may be carry-over from other donors' samples. The rearrangement joins TRBV7-2 to TRBJ1-5; D remains ambiguous. The CDR3 DNA follows: TGTGCCAGCAGCTTAGTGGCAGATAGCCAGCCCCAGCATTTT. Protein: CASSLVADSQPQHF.